This T cell receptor (beta chain) was captured in a study of CXCR3-negative and CXCR3-positive naive CD8 T cells (dated by TCRdb to between 2018 and 2020). For the study in its entirety: About 150 million TRB reads were obtained in total, roughly 1.5 +/- 0.3 million reads per library. Diversity and physicochemical repertoire analyses were performed on some 10 donors pooled from two independent experiments. TRBV-TRBJ cluster analysis included naive subsets from roughly 5 donors and memory cells from 3 donors.

Comments on this clonotype: The antigen this receptor binds is unknown.

Study-wide conclusions, independent of this receptor: Comparably high repertoire diversity was found in both naive subsets, whereas much lower repertoire diversity was found in memory CD8+ T cells. TRBV-TRBJ usage was similar between naive CXCR3-negative and CXCR3-positive cells from the same donor, while memory cells showed distinct patterns. TRB CDR3s from CXCR3-positive naive cells showed higher hydrophobicity (lower Kidera factor 4), lower energy, and higher strength and volume indices than CXCR3-negative naive cells. Because surface CD5, which is linked to self-reactivity in mice, was comparable between the naive subsets, TCR interaction strength was also inferred from the physicochemical properties of TRB CDR3s. Freshly isolated PBMCs were used for most assays because CXCR3 expression partially decreased after cryopreservation.

For every CD8+ T cell subset, some 310,000 cells were flow-sorted straight into RLT lysis buffer, and each subset was sorted in triplicate. To keep memory contaminants out, a stringent definition of naive CD8+ T cells was applied: CD45RO-CCR7+CD27+CD95-. Standard density gradient centrifugation was used to isolate peripheral blood mononuclear cells from buffy coats. Naive CXCR3-negative and CXCR3-positive CD8+ T cells were flow-sorted on a FACSAria III. Total RNA was extracted from sorted cells with an RNeasy Mini Kit. Measured from the cysteine to the phenylalanine, the CDR3 is 12 residues long. DNA was not recorded. The sequencer was a NextSeq 550. The Human TCR Profiling Kit (MiLaboratory) was used to make UMI-labeled 5' RACE TRB cDNA libraries. The full amount of extracted RNA was used for cDNA synthesis, and the full amount of resulting cDNA was used for PCR amplification. Libraries were prepared in parallel with an identical number of PCR cycles. Per the original workflow: About 49,000 +/- 11,000 unique UMI-labeled TRB cDNA molecules per library were extracted with MIGEC and MiXCR, with at least two reads per UMI required. On average, each library contained about 40,000 +/- 10,000 functional in-frame TRB CDR3 nucleotide clonotypes without stop codons. After downsampling to 5000 UMI-labeled TRB molecules per sample, diversity metrics, including normalized Shannon-Wiener and Chao1, were computed in VDJtools. For the central five CDR3 residues, VDJtools calculated physicochemical properties weighted by clonotype size, namely interaction energy, strength, volume and Kidera factor 4. TCRdb reprocessed the reads, and each CDR3 protein sequence is entered once, without DNA. The V and J calls reflect TCRdb's pipeline rather than the authors' work. This sample's table carries about 50,000 distinct CDR3 sequences. Approximately 0.56% of the sample is held by the ten biggest clonotypes.

The rearranged chain carries TRBV12-3 or TRBV12-4 and TRBJ1-1; the D call of TRBD1 rests on TCRdb alone, since no DNA is present to check it. This receptor was taken from a human donor in good health. Some clones in this sample may be carry-over from other donors' samples. The sample was naive CXCR3+ CD8+ T cells from blood. Read against the paper, the sample's cell subset or site label means: CD45RO-CCR7+CD27+CD95- naive CD8+ T cells expressing CXCR3 (TNR3+). The CDR3 is CASSQGTPEAFF.